This is a list of T cell receptor beta chains from one sample in a study of cytomegalovirus exposure and HLA in healthy donors. Method: immunoSEQ multiplex PCR; TCRdb's copy keeps in-frame clones and lacks some. The sample holds under 200,000 clones, 60% to 80% seen once. The sequencing sample was made of PBMCs. The receptor source for this set is a woman between 40 and 55 years old in good health and CMV-seropositive. The CDR3 runs from the conserved cysteine through the conserved F or W. The D gene is left open where the match is weak. The size field is filled for only some rows; it gives once, few, many or a size class.

TRBJ2-7 . TRBV7-3 once CASSLYVGDLYEQYF TGTGCCAGCAGCTTATATGTCGGGGACTTATACGAGCAGTACTTC
TRBJ2-2 TRBD2 TRBV5-1 . CASSLAPSGSGGELFF TGCGCCAGCAGCTTGGCCCCTAGCGGGAGTGGCGGGGAGCTGTTTTTT
TRBJ2-5 TRBD1 TRBV11-2 few CASSLSRGETQYF TGTGCCAGCAGCTTAAGCAGGGGGGAGACCCAGTACTTC
TRBJ2-1 TRBD2 TRBV7-9 few CASSPRTRYNEQFF TGTGCCAGCAGCCCCCGGACTAGATACAATGAGCAGTTCTTC
TRBJ2-3 . TRBV4-1 . CASSHFSETTDTQYF TGCGCCAGCAGCCACTTTAGCGAGACCACAGATACGCAGTATTTT
TRBJ2-7 . TRBV2 . CASSTGKAYEQYF TGTGCCAGCAGTACAGGAAAGGCCTACGAGCAGTACTTC
TRBJ1-5 TRBD1 TRBV15 . CATSRDRGLLIQPQHF TGTGCCACCAGCCGGGACAGGGGGTTATTAATTCAGCCCCAGCATTTT
TRBJ2-7 . TRBV18 . CASSPPVQLSTDYEQYF TGTGCCAGCTCACCACCGGTGCAGTTAAGTACAGACTACGAGCAGTACTTC
TRBJ2-7 . TRBV19 . CASTQLKGVSYEQYF TGTGCCAGTACTCAACTTAAGGGAGTGTCCTACGAGCAGTACTTC
TRBJ2-6 . TRBV28 . CAAGLWPSSGANVLTF TGTGCCGCGGGGTTGTGGCCGTCCTCTGGGGCCAACGTCCTGACTTTC
TRBJ1-1 TRBD1 TRBV6-1 . CASSWDREGTEAFF TGTGCCAGCAGTTGGGACAGGGAGGGCACTGAAGCTTTCTTT
TRBJ1-5 . TRBV5-4 . CASSLDPSSRSQHF TGTGCCAGCAGCTTAGACCCCAGTTCCAGGTCCCAGCATTTT
TRBJ1-1 TRBD1 TRBV19 few CASTLGQGLNTEAFF TGTGCCAGTACTCTCGGACAGGGGCTGAACACTGAAGCTTTCTTT
TRBJ1-2 . TRBV6-5 . CASSYSRQANYGYTF TGTGCCAGCAGTTACTCCAGACAGGCTAACTATGGCTACACCTTC
TRBJ1-3 TRBD1 TRBV6-4 . CASRRLLRGQVSRNTIYF TGTGCCAGCAGAAGACTGCTCCGGGGACAGGTCAGCAGAAACACCATATATTTT
TRBJ2-1 . TRBV18 . CASSPQEGVPNEQFF TGTGCCAGCTCACCACAGGAGGGCGTACCCAATGAGCAGTTCTTC
TRBJ2-1 TRBD1 TRBV7-9 . CASSAIVAGGEQFF TGTGCCAGCAGCGCGATAGTGGCAGGGGGTGAGCAGTTCTTC
TRBJ2-7 TRBD1 TRBV7-9 . CSSSLPRQGKTYEQYF TGTTCCAGCAGCCTCCCCAGACAGGGAAAAACCTACGAGCAGTACTTC
TRBJ1-1 . TRBV5-1 . CASSTQTGNTEAFF TGCGCCAGCAGCACCCAAACAGGGAACACTGAAGCTTTCTTT
TRBJ2-3 . TRBV18 . CASSPDSYTDTQYF TGTGCCAGCTCACCAGACAGCTACACAGATACGCAGTATTTT
TRBJ2-1 TRBD2 TRBV7-6 few CASSSGGRPFF TGTGCCAGCAGCTCGGGAGGGAGGCCGTTCTTC
TRBJ2-7 . TRBV13 few CASSPRDTLYEQYF TGTGCCAGCAGCCCCCGGGACACCCTTTACGAGCAGTACTTC
TRBJ1-1 . TRBV19 . CASSPHRRGAEAFF TGTGCCAGTAGTCCCCACAGGCGGGGGGCTGAAGCTTTCTTT
TRBJ2-3 TRBD2 TRBV28 once CASRTPTSATDTQYF TGTGCCAGCAGGACACCGACTAGCGCCACAGATACGCAGTATTTT
TRBJ2-5 . TRBV4-1 . CASSLVNGLEETQYF TGCGCCAGCAGCCTCGTCAACGGGTTAGAAGAGACCCAGTACTTC
TRBJ2-2 . TRBV27 few CASRTHRASVGTGELFF TGTGCCAGCAGAACCCACCGGGCTAGCGTTGGCACCGGGGAGCTGTTTTTT
TRBJ1-3 . TRBV5-1 . CASTSGGSGNTIYF TGCGCCAGCACCTCGGGGGGATCTGGAAACACCATATATTTT
TRBJ1-2 . TRBV7-2 once CASRSDSGRRYGYTF TGTGCCAGCAGATCCGATTCGGGCAGGAGGTATGGCTACACCTTC
TRBJ1-2 TRBD1 TRBV6-5 . CASSRQGRGYTF TGTGCCAGCAGTCGACAGGGTAGGGGCTACACCTTC
TRBJ2-5 . TRBV5-1 once CASSFQGDQETQYF TGCGCCAGCAGCTTCCAGGGTGACCAAGAGACCCAGTACTTC
TRBJ1-1 TRBD1 TRBV5-4 once CASSPQGAQTEAFF TGTGCCAGCAGCCCACAGGGGGCACAGACTGAAGCCTTCTTT
TRBJ2-1 TRBD2 TRBV6-5 . CASSYSGTSYNEQFF TGTGCCAGCAGTTACTCTGGGACTAGCTACAATGAGCAGTTCTTC
TRBJ1-4 . TRBV27 . CASSLWGGTGGEKLFF TGTGCCAGCAGTTTATGGGGGGGGACGGGGGGCGAAAAACTGTTTTTT
TRBJ2-1 TRBD2 TRBV7-9 . CASSSVAGGYNEQFF TGTGCCAGCAGCTCGGTAGCGGGAGGGTACAATGAGCAGTTCTTC
TRBJ1-1 . TRBV11-2 . CASSSLQGRAEAFF TGTGCCAGCAGCTCTTTACAGGGTCGCGCTGAAGCTTTCTTT
TRBJ2-1 . TRBV9 . CASSAAFNEQFF TGTGCCAGCAGCGCTGCGTTCAATGAGCAGTTCTTC
TRBJ2-3 TRBD1 TRBV5-1 . CASSPRDRSTDTQYF TGCGCCAGCAGCCCCCGGGACAGAAGCACAGATACGCAGTATTTT
TRBJ2-1 TRBD1 TRBV2 few CASSAGQGGYNEQFF TGTGCCAGCAGTGCGGGACAGGGGGGCTACAATGAGCAGTTCTTC
TRBJ2-7 TRBD2 TRBV19 . CASRAGGLAGGPENSYEQYF TGTGCCAGTAGGGCAGGAGGACTAGCGGGAGGGCCTGAGAACTCCTACGAGCAGTACTTC
TRBJ1-1 . TRBV7-6 few CASSSEGSNTEAFF TGTGCCAGCAGCTCCGAGGGCAGTAACACTGAAGCTTTCTTT
TRBJ1-2 . TRBV6-1 . CASRINPGQGRGYTF TGTGCCAGCAGGATTAATCCGGGACAAGGGCGCGGCTACACCTTC
TRBJ2-6 . TRBV7-6 few CASSRGVSNSGANVLTF TGTGCCAGCAGCAGGGGCGTCTCTAACTCTGGGGCCAACGTCCTGACTTTC
TRBJ1-3 . TRBV30 . CAWTRGPGNTIYF TGTGCCTGGACACGTGGCCCTGGAAACACCATATATTTT
TRBJ1-4 . TRBV5-5 . CASSAGQRMVEKLFF TGTGCCAGCAGCGCCGGACAGAGGATGGTCGAAAAACTGTTTTTT
TRBJ2-7 . TRBV28 few CASLLGGSYEQYF TGTGCCAGCCTCCTCGGGGGCTCCTACGAGCAGTACTTC
TRBJ2-3 . TRBV2 . CATSAGLGASTDTQYF TGTGCCACTTCGGCGGGCCTGGGGGCTAGCACAGATACGCAGTATTTT
TRBJ2-5 TRBD1 TRBV6-1 . CASGPRTGVGSQYF TGTGCCAGCGGACCACGGACAGGGGTGGGCAGCCAGTACTTC
TRBJ2-3 TRBD2 TRBV7-3 . CASSLTREGRDTQYF TGTGCCAGCAGCTTAACGCGGGAGGGCCGGGATACGCAGTATTTT
TRBJ2-1 . TRBV4-3 . CASRRTSGQINSYNEQFF TGCGCCAGCAGACGTACTTCGGGACAAATAAACTCCTACAATGAGCAGTTCTTC
TRBJ1-2 . TRBV18 few CASSLDSYGYTF TGTGCCAGCTCACTAGACAGCTATGGCTACACCTTC
TRBJ2-2 . TRBV2 . CASSEGILNTGELFF TGTGCCAGCAGTGAGGGCATCTTGAACACCGGGGAGCTGTTTTTT
TRBJ1-2 TRBD1 TRBV28 . CASSLDRGNHGYTF TGTGCCAGCAGTTTAGACAGGGGTAATCATGGCTACACCTTC
TRBJ2-7 . TRBV13 . CASSLTRGFEQYF TGTGCCAGCAGCTTAACCAGGGGATTCGAGCAGTACTTC
TRBJ2-5 TRBD1 TRBV5-1 . CASSRGQSIEEQYF TGCGCCAGCAGCCGGGGACAGTCCATTGAGGAGCAGTACTTC
TRBJ1-3 . TRBV5-6 . CASSLGTGGRGNTIYF TGTGCCAGCAGCTTGGGGACTGGGGGGAGAGGAAACACCATATATTTT